This passage covers 11 T cell receptor beta chains from one sample sequenced in a study of response to subunit inactivated influenza vaccine (dated by TCRdb to the late 2010s). The library relied on RT-PCR. The instrument was an Illumina HiSeq 2500. The public reads were run again by TCRdb, first through fastp at Q25 and then through MiXCR, and only productive beta chains were kept. For every CDR3 protein sequence, its rows merge into one entry that carries the most common genes and DNA. This sample comprises roughly 540,000 distinct CDR3 sequences, roughly 25% of them detected only once. The ten biggest clones cover 2.5% to 3% of the sample. These data also formed part of another study, on T cells expressing NK-cell markers. The second study also describes: 5'RACE template switching, by which a universal primer site and unique molecular identifiers were added, was used to make TCR beta cDNA libraries.

This material consisted of CD4+ T cells sorted from PBMCs, taken about 13 days after vaccination. The receptor source for this set is a man aged 50 to 59 who received an inactivated influenza vaccine. Donor details come from another sample of the same person, matched by shared clones.

In its sample, this clonotype was seen a few times. This chain links TRBV20-1 with TRBJ1-4; 10 bases align to TRBD1. V lost 3 bases and J lost 8; bases outside the gene matches: 3. The CDR3 is 13 residues long. Germline CDR1 DFQATT, CDR2 SNEGSKA (reference sequence). The CDR3: CSARDRGGEKLFF. In nucleotides, the CDR3 is TGCAGTGCTAGGGACAGGGGGGGAGAAAAACTGTTTTTT.

The sample holds a few counts of this clonotype. The chain joins TRBV4-1 to TRBJ1-6; D unresolved. Germline V lookup: CDR1 MGHRA, CDR2 YSYEKL. CDR3 size: 15 residues. Trimming shortened V by 1 base and J by 4 bases, and 8 bases separated the two germline ends. CDR3 residues: CASSQGQEYNSPLHF. The CDR3, as DNA: TGCGCCAGCAGCCAAGGGCAGGAGTATAATTCACCCCTCCACTTT.

V and J are TRBV7-6 and TRBJ2-7, with unresolved D. CDR1 and CDR2 (germline): SGHVS, FNYEAQ. The CDR3 is 15 amino acids. Trimming removed 1 base at V and 1 base at J, with 11 bases between. The CDR3 spells CASSLGNSGSYEQYF. As DNA, the CDR3 is TGTGCCAGCAGCTTAGGAAACTCAGGATCCTACGAGCAGTACTTC.

This clonotype occurred a few times. This chain joins TRBV10-3 and TRBJ2-2; D remains ambiguous. Germline V gene sequence: CDR1 ENHRY, CDR2 SYGVKD. Trimming took 2 bases from V and 1 from J, leaving 5 bases between them. The CDR3 sequence is 14 residues long. The CDR3 spells CAISELQNTGELFF. CDR3 DNA: TGTGCCATCAGTGAGCTACAGAACACCGGGGAGCTGTTTTTT.

This clonotype was recorded many times. V gene TRBV12-3 or TRBV12-4 combines with J gene TRBJ1-1, with 9 positions matching TRBD1. The V and J ends lost 5 bases and 5 bases, in that order; junction bases with no gene match: 6. The CDR3 contains 14 residues. The CDR3 DNA sequence: TGTGCCAGCAGTGAGACAGGGGGTTGGACTGAAGCTTTCTTT. This codes for CASSETGGWTEAFF.

The J gene is TRBJ1-2, the V gene TRBV11-2; D gene ambiguous. The germline V gene has CDR1 SGHAT and CDR2 FQNNGV. V gave up 2 bases and J gave up 1 base, with 5 bases separating them. The CDR3 totals 13 residues. Here the CDR3 reads CASSLSNNYGYTF. The CDR3 DNA reads as TGTGCCAGCAGCTTATCGAATAACTATGGCTACACCTTC.

This clonotype was detected only a few times. This chain uses TRBV4-3 with TRBJ2-1; 10 positions agree with TRBD2. The length of the CDR3 is 16 residues. Losses at the gene ends were 1 base for V and 3 bases for J; bases not matched to a gene: 3. The germline V gene has CDR1 LGHNA and CDR2 YSLEER. The CDR3 sequence is CASSQASGGYYNEQFF. DNA for the CDR3: TGCGCCAGCAGCCAAGCTAGCGGGGGATACTACAATGAGCAGTTCTTC.

A few counts support this clonotype. The chain employs TRBV29-1 and TRBJ1-5, with D possibly TRBD1 on 5 matching bases. The CDR3 spans 13 residues. In germline, CDR1 is SQVTM, CDR2 ANQGSEA. The V and J ends lost 1 base and 3 bases respectively, with 7 bases between them. In DNA form, the CDR3 reads TGCAGCGTTGAAGTGGGGCCCAATCAGCCCCAGCATTTT. Translated: CSVEVGPNQPQHF.

The chain combines TRBV10-3 with TRBJ2-1; D gene uncertain. The ends were cut back, 6 bases at V and 7 bases at J, with 16 bases in the middle. CDR1 and CDR2 from the germline V gene are ENHRY and SYGVKD. This CDR3 spans 14 amino acids. CDR3 region: CAIRLRSIGNEQFF. The CDR3 DNA is TGTGCCATCAGGCTCAGATCCATAGGGAATGAGCAGTTCTTC.

Ten or more counts support this clonotype. A much larger clone sits a single nucleotide away, making a read error possible. In DNA form, the CDR3 reads TGTGCCAGCAGTTTCGCGGAGACCCAGTACTTC. It yields the protein CASSFAETQYF. This chain connects TRBV6-2 or TRBV6-3 to TRBJ2-5; D uncertain. CDR1 MNHEY and CDR2 SVGEGT come from the germline V gene. The CDR3 contains 11 residues. V was trimmed by 4 bases and J by 5 bases, leaving 5 bases between them.

The chain recombines TRBV2 with TRBJ1-2; D uncertain. Deletions cut 11 bases from V and 8 bases from J, with 6 bases between. From germline, CDR1 is SNHLY and CDR2 FYNNEI. This CDR3 is 8 amino acids long. CDR3 DNA: TGTGCCGACGGCGGCTACACCTTC. It specifies CADGGYTF.